The 30 T cell receptor beta chains reported below all come from one sample, sequenced in a study of blood T cell repertoires in COVID-19. Libraries were prepared by immunoSEQ multiplex PCR; TCRdb keeps only in-frame clonotypes and omits some of them. The table records 170,000 or so clones, about 87% of them present only once. Specimen: peripheral blood. Every receptor here comes from a man aged 40-49 years with active or convalescent COVID-19.

This rearrangement joins TRBV12-3 or TRBV12-4 to TRBJ1-6; 8 bases align to TRBD1. Losses at the gene ends were 4 bases for V and 10 bases for J; bases not matched to a gene: 3. The CDR3 sequence is 13 residues long. CDR3 in amino acids: CASSSQGESPLHF. The CDR3 DNA reads TGTGCCAGCAGTTCACAGGGGGAGTCACCCCTCCACTTT.

The chain has TRBV2 and TRBJ2-4, with unresolved D. Trimming stripped 5 bases from V and 0 bases from J, with 14 bases between. The CDR3 totals 16 residues. The germline V gene has CDR1 SNHLY and CDR2 FYNNEI. The CDR3: CASSPRVALAKNIQYF. The CDR3 DNA sequence: TGTGCCAGCAGTCCCCGTGTGGCCTTAGCCAAAAACATTCAGTACTTC.

The rearrangement joins TRBV7-3 to TRBJ1-6, with 8 positions matching TRBD1. CDR3 length equals 15 residues. CDR1 and CDR2 from the germline V gene are SGHTA and FQGTGA. Trimming removed 1 base from V and 10 bases from J; junction bases left unmatched: 6. The CDR3 coding sequence is TGTGCCAGCAGCTTAAGGTCCAGGGGGCAATCACCCCTCCACTTT. Protein sequence: CASSLRSRGQSPLHF.

The chain recombines TRBV28 with TRBJ2-7, with TRBD2 matching over 8 bases. With 3 bases clipped from V and 3 bases from J, the junction kept 7 bases outside the gene matches. The CDR3 has 15 residues. The V gene's germline CDR1 is MDHEN and CDR2 SYDVKM. CDR3: CASSLPSGTSYEQYF. CDR3 sequence (DNA): TGTGCCAGCAGTTTGCCCTCCGGGACTAGCTACGAGCAGTACTTC.

CDR3 coding DNA: TGTGCCAGCAGTCGGGCCAGCGGCACTGAAGCTTTCTTT. Translated: CASSRASGTEAFF. J is TRBJ1-1 and V is TRBV7-3; D remains unclear. The V end was cut by 6 bases, the J end by 4 bases, with 12 bases between. Germline CDR1 reads SGHTA; CDR2 reads FQGTGA. The CDR3 is 13 residues long.

This chain uses TRBV10-2 with TRBJ2-7; 10 nucleotides agree with TRBD1. The junction had 6 bases not matched to a gene; V was cut back by 6 bases and J by 4 bases. The CDR3 has 14 residues. Germline V gives CDR1 WSHSY, CDR2 SAAADI. CDR3 in amino acids: CASRSGTGAYEQYF. In nucleotides, the CDR3 is TGCGCCAGCAGGTCCGGGACAGGGGCATACGAGCAGTACTTC.

This chain links TRBV5-4 with TRBJ2-3; D not certain. Germline V lookup: CDR1 SGHNT, CDR2 YYREEE (reference sequence). The germline V and J ends were trimmed by 2 bases and 8 bases, with 6 bases remaining between them. There are 11 residues in the CDR3. This CDR3 is CASSFAGTQYF. CDR3 DNA: TGTGCCAGCAGCTTTGCCGGTACGCAGTATTTT.

V usage is TRBV7-2 and J usage is TRBJ2-7, with D uncertain. The germline V gene encodes CDR1 SGHTA and CDR2 FQGNSA. The CDR3 consists of 11 residues. The V and J ends lost 5 bases and 2 bases respectively, with 4 bases between them. For the CDR3, the DNA is TGTGCCAGCAGCAACACCTACGAGCAGTACTTC. Residues: CASSNTYEQYF.

J is TRBJ1-6 and V is TRBV27; D is perhaps TRBD1 (6 bases). The CDR3 totals 15 residues. V shed 5 bases and J shed 8 bases, with 16 bases lying between them. Per germline, CDR1 MNHEY and CDR2 SMNVEV (reference sequence). CDR3 region: CASSHKAGADSPLHF. The CDR3, as DNA: TGTGCCAGCAGTCACAAGGCGGGGGCGGATTCACCCCTCCACTTT.

This sequence joins TRBV5-4 and TRBJ1-1; 10 nucleotides agree with TRBD1. The germline gives CDR1 SGHNT, CDR2 YYREEE (reference sequence). V lost 0 bases to trimming and J lost 1 base; unmatched junction nucleotides: 3. This CDR3 is 16 amino acids long. The DNA for the CDR3 is TGTGCCAGCAGCTTGGGACAGGGGGCAGCGAACACTGAAGCTTTCTTT. Translation: CASSLGQGAANTEAFF.

V gene TRBV27 combines with J gene TRBJ1-2, with D perhaps TRBD1 (5 bases). Trimming cost V 6 bases and J 5 bases, with 16 bases left between them. CDR1 is MNHEY, CDR2 SMNVEV, per germline (reference sequence). The CDR3 extends over 14 amino acids. The CDR3 loop is CASRVGQGGYGYTF. In DNA form, the CDR3 reads TGTGCCAGCAGGGTAGGGCAGGGAGGGTATGGCTACACCTTC.

This chain joins TRBV10-3 and TRBJ2-7; 7 nucleotides line up with TRBD1. The CDR3 contains 15 residues. The trim removed 2 bases at V and 5 bases at J, leaving 9 bases unmatched. The germline gives CDR1 ENHRY, CDR2 SYGVKD. CDR3 nucleotides: TGTGCCATCAGTGAGACCACAGGGGCGCGGGACGAGCAGTACTTC. Translated, it gives CAISETTGARDEQYF.

The chain recombines TRBV27 with TRBJ1-5; no clear D. The V end was cut by 4 bases, the J end by 5 bases, with 6 bases between. The CDR3 length is 12 residues. Looked up from germline, CDR1 is MNHEY and CDR2 is SMNVEV (reference sequence). CDR3 loop: CASSSGYQPQHF. CDR3 nucleotide sequence: TGTGCCAGCAGTTCGGGGTATCAGCCCCAGCATTTT.

The rearrangement uses TRBV5-4 and TRBJ2-7; maybe TRBD2 (5 bases). The CDR3 has 14 residues. CDR1 is SGHNT, CDR2 YYREEE, per germline (reference sequence). The V end lost 0 bases, the J end lost 5 bases, and 12 bases lay between the germline ends. The chain's CDR3 is CASSLGSSWNEQYF. Here the CDR3 DNA reads TGTGCCAGCAGCTTGGGGTCTAGCTGGAACGAGCAGTACTTC.

This rearrangement joins TRBV4-3 to TRBJ2-7; 10 bases are shared with TRBD1. Germline assignment: CDR1 LGHNA and CDR2 YSLEER. V trimming: 0 bases; J trimming: 3 bases; junction bases outside the gene matches: 2. This CDR3 contains 15 residues. CDR3 in amino acids: CASSQDRDRGYEQYF. The DNA for the CDR3 is TGCGCCAGCAGCCAAGATCGGGACAGGGGCTACGAGCAGTACTTC.

This chain links TRBV24-1 with TRBJ1-2; D not resolved. The ends were cut back, 3 bases at V and 5 bases at J, with 12 bases in the middle. The CDR3 sequence is 14 residues long. Germline V gives CDR1 KGHDR, CDR2 SFDVKD. The CDR3 loop reads CATSDHDTSYGYTF. CDR3 sequence (DNA): TGTGCCACCAGTGATCACGACACCTCATATGGCTACACCTTC.

The count of this clone is one. The genes are TRBV28 and TRBJ2-2, with 9 bases identical to TRBD2. J gave up 4 bases and V 8 bases, and 2 bases lay outside the gene matches. This CDR3 has 13 amino acids. Germline values: CDR1 MDHEN, CDR2 SYDVKM. The CDR3 bases are TGTGCCAGCGCTAGCGGGGCCACCGGGGAGCTGTTTTTT. It encodes CASASGATGELFF.

CDR3 residues: CAMTGYALSAGNTIYF. The CDR3 DNA sequence: TGTGCCATGACAGGTTACGCCCTATCCGCTGGAAACACCATATATTTT. The J gene is TRBJ1-3, the V gene TRBV5-4, with D possibly TRBD1 on 6 matching bases. V lost 9 bases to trimming and J lost 2 bases, with 21 bases between them. This CDR3 is built from 16 residues. CDR1 and CDR2 from the germline V gene are SGHNT and YYREEE (reference sequence). Together with reference TRBV5-4 and TRBJ1-3, the CDR3 gives the full variable domain: ETGVTQSPTHLIKTRGQQVTLRCSSQSGHNTVSWYQQALGQGPQFIFQYYREEENGRGNFPPRFSGLQFPNYSSELNVNALELDDSALYLCAMTGYALSAGNTIYFGEGSWLTVV.

This clone was counted only a few times. The J gene is TRBJ1-1, the V gene TRBV15; the D is unclear. CDR1 is LNHNV, CDR2 YYDKDF, per germline (reference sequence). Trimming stripped 5 bases from V and 0 bases from J, with 10 bases between. The CDR3 totals 14 residues. CDR3 loop: CATSPRSVNTEAFF. CDR3 coding DNA: TGTGCCACCAGCCCCCGGTCGGTGAACACTGAAGCTTTCTTT.

The J gene is TRBJ1-6, the V gene TRBV2; tentatively, D is TRBD1 (6 bases). Germline V gives CDR1 SNHLY, CDR2 FYNNEI. The germline V and J ends were trimmed by 4 bases and 0 bases, with 10 bases remaining between them. CDR3 size: 16 residues. CDR3 loop: CASSVRGSSYNSPLHF. CDR3 sequence (DNA): TGTGCCAGCAGTGTAAGGGGGAGCTCCTATAATTCACCCCTCCACTTT.

This rearrangement joins TRBV18 to TRBJ2-3; D possibly corresponds to TRBD2 (6 bases). CDR1 and CDR2 (germline): KGHSH, LQKENI. Trimming cost V 6 bases and J 0 bases, with 16 bases left between them. The CDR3 consists of 16 residues. The CDR3 DNA reads as TGTGCCAGCTCTCTTGGACTATTCGCTAGCACAGATACGCAGTATTTT. It yields the protein CASSLGLFASTDTQYF.

The rearrangement joins TRBV18 to TRBJ2-5; perhaps TRBD1 as D (5 bases). V dropped 2 bases and J dropped 5 bases, with 9 bases sitting between them. Germline lookup yields CDR1 KGHSH and CDR2 LQKENI. The CDR3 runs 13 residues. The CDR3 region has the DNA TGTGCCAGCTCACCAAAGGGGTTGGAGACCCAGTACTTC. As protein: CASSPKGLETQYF.

The chain links TRBV15 to TRBJ1-3; D gene unclear. Trimming took off 0 bases at V and 6 bases at J, with 9 bases between the two ends. CDR1 LNHNV and CDR2 YYDKDF come from the germline V gene (reference sequence). This CDR3 has 14 amino acids. CDR3 coding DNA: TGTGCCACCAGCAGAGATATTGCGGAAAACACCATATATTTT. Protein product: CATSRDIAENTIYF.

The chain has TRBV19 and TRBJ2-1, with TRBD2 as a possible D gene (6 bases). Germline V gene sequence: CDR1 LNHDA, CDR2 SQIVND (reference sequence). V was trimmed by 7 bases and J by 0 bases, leaving 13 bases between them. The CDR3 totals 15 residues. This chain's CDR3 is CASISGPNSYNEQFF. The CDR3 DNA reads as TGTGCCAGTATAAGCGGGCCGAACTCCTACAATGAGCAGTTCTTC.

CDR3: CASSQDLDQPQHF. The CDR3 DNA reads TGTGCCAGCAGCCAAGATTTAGATCAGCCCCAGCATTTT. The rearrangement links TRBV4-2 to TRBJ1-5, with D uncertain. This CDR3 contains 13 residues. CDR1 is LGHNA and CDR2 is YNFKEQ in the germline V gene. The V gene lost 0 bases and the J gene lost 5 bases, with 5 bases spanning the gap.

The V and J genes are TRBV10-2 and TRBJ2-5, with a weak D call TRBD1 (6 bases). CDR1 is WSHSY and CDR2 is SAAADI in the germline V gene. Between the trimmed V and J ends, which lost 6 bases and 1 base, there was a span of 12 bases. The CDR3 consists of 14 residues. DNA for the CDR3: TGCGCCAGCAGGACAGGAGACCCCCAAGAGACCCAGTACTTC. As protein: CASRTGDPQETQYF.

V gene TRBV3-1 (or the pseudogene TRBV3-2) combines with J gene TRBJ1-4, with 7 bases matching TRBD1. The germline gives CDR1 LGHDT, CDR2 YNNKEL (reference sequence). This CDR3 is built from 17 residues. After removal of 1 base from V and 5 bases from J, the junction contained 10 bases not matched to a gene. CDR3 residues: CASSQAGPTGVNEKLFF. CDR3 DNA: TGTGCCAGCAGCCAAGCAGGTCCAACAGGGGTGAATGAAAAACTGTTTTTT.

The CDR3 region is CASSFPRQRINTEAFF. CDR3 bases: TGTGCCAGCAGTTTTCCGAGGCAGCGGATAAACACTGAAGCTTTCTTT. The rearrangement links TRBV28 to TRBJ1-1; D uncertain. CDR3 size: 16 residues. Germline CDR1 is MDHEN and CDR2 is SYDVKM. Deletions cut 3 bases from V and 2 bases from J, with 16 bases between.

J is TRBJ2-1 and V is TRBV19; 7 positions agree with TRBD2. CDR1 and CDR2 (germline): LNHDA, SQIVND (reference sequence). Trimming took 0 bases from V and 2 from J; bases not matched to a gene: 7. CDR3 length: 17 residues. Here the CDR3 DNA reads TGTGCCAGTAGTATAGATTTGGCTAGCGGTGCCTACAATGAGCAGTTCTTC. Translating gives CASSIDLASGAYNEQFF.

The V gene is TRBV21-1, the J gene TRBJ1-1. TRBV21-1 corresponds to a pseudogene. The CDR3 runs 18 residues. The CDR3 nucleotides read TGTGCCAGCACCAATTCTGGGTGGGGGAGGGGGATGAACACTGAAGCTTTCTTT. Its translation is CASTNSGWGRGMNTEAFF.